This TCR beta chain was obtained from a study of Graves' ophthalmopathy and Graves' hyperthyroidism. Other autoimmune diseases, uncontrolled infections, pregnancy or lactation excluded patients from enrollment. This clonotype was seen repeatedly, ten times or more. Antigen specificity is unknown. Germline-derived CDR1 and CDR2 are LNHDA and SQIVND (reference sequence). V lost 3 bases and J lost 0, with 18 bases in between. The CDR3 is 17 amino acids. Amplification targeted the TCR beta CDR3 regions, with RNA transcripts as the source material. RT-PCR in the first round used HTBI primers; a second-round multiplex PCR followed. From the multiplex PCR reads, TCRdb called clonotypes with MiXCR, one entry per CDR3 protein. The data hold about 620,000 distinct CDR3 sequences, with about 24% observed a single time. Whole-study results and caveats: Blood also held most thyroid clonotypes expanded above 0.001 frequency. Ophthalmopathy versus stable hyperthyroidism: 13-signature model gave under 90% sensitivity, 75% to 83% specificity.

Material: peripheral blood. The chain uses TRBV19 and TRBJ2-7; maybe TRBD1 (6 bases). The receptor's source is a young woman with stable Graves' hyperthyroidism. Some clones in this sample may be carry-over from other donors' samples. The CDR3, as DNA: TGTGCCAGTAGTATCAGCCTCAGGACAGAAAGCTCCTACGAGCAGTACTTC. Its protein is CASSISLRTESSYEQYF. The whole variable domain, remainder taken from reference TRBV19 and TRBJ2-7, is DGGITQSPKYLFRKEGQNVTLSCEQNLNHDAMYWYRQDPGQGLRLIYYSQIVNDFQKGDIAEGYSVSREKKESFPLTVTSAQKNPTAFYLCASSISLRTESSYEQYFGPGTRLTVT.